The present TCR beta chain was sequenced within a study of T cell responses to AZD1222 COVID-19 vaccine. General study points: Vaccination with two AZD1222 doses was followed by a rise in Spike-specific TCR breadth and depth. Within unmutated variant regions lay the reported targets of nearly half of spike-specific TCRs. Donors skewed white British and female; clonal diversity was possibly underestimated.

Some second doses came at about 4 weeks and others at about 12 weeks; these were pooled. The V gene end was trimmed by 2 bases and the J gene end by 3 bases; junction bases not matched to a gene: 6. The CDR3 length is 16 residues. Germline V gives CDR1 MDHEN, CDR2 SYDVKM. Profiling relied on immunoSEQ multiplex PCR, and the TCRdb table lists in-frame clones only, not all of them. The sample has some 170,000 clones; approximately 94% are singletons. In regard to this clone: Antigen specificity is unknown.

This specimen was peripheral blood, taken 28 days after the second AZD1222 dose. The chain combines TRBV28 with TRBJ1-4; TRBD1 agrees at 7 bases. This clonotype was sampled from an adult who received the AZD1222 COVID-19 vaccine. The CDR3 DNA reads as TGTGCCAGCAGTTTAGCTCCGGGACAGTCTAATGAAAAACTGTTTTTT. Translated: CASSLAPGQSNEKLFF. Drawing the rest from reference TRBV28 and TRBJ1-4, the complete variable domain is DVKVTQSSRYLVKRTGEKVFLECVQDMDHENMFWYRQDPGLGLRLIYFSYDVKMKEKGDIPEGYSVSREKKERFSLILESASTNQTSMYLCASSLAPGQSNEKLFFGSGTQLSVL.